These 30 T cell receptor beta chains were sequenced from one sample in a study of T cell repertoires in cytomegalovirus infection. Each CDR3 protein is one row after TCRdb ran MiXCR on the reads. The sample lists roughly 180,000 distinct CDR3 sequences; about 15% were seen once. Sequenced input: CD8+ T cells from PBMCs. The receptor set was obtained from a human donor in good health (CMV status not recorded). Some clones in this sample may be carry-over from other donors' samples.

This clonotype was seen a handful of times. Germline and junction disagree at one end, which may indicate a read error. This chain joins TRBV7-6 and TRBJ1-1, with D tentatively TRBD1 (5 bases). Germline lookup yields CDR1 SGHVS and CDR2 FNYEAQ. CDR3 length: 15 amino acids. As DNA, the CDR3 is TGTGCCAGCAGCTTACCCGGGACGGTGAACACTGAAGTTTTCTTT. The encoded protein is CASSLPGTVNTEVFF.

The V call is TRBV7-2, the J call TRBJ2-7; 8 bases are shared with TRBD2. The CDR3 covers 15 residues. Germline V gives CDR1 SGHTA, CDR2 FQGNSA. V lost 2 bases to trimming and J lost 4 bases; unmatched junction nucleotides: 7. The CDR3: CASSLTTSDYYEQYF. In nucleotides, the CDR3 is TGTGCCAGCAGCTTAACGACTAGCGATTATTACGAGCAGTACTTC.

There are a few counts of this clonotype. The gene calls are TRBV20-1 and TRBJ1-1, with D perhaps TRBD1 (5 bases). Germline V gene sequence: CDR1 DFQATT, CDR2 SNEGSKA (reference sequence). Trimming took off 2 bases at V and 0 bases at J, with 16 bases between the two ends. CDR3 length: 16 amino acids. This CDR3 reads CSARPRDGYMNTEAFF. CDR3 nucleotides: TGCAGTGCTAGACCCCGGGACGGATACATGAACACTGAAGCTTTCTTT.

This clonotype was seen many times. The chain is built from TRBV7-2 and TRBJ1-4; no definite D call. CDR1 is SGHTA and CDR2 is FQGNSA in the germline V gene. This CDR3 region has 15 residues. Deletions cut 6 bases from V and 3 bases from J, with 14 bases between. CDR3 bases: TGTGCCAGCAGTCTAGGGATGCTGCCTAATGAAAAACTGTTTTTT. This translates into CASSLGMLPNEKLFF.

The J gene is TRBJ2-3, the V gene TRBV6-1, with 8 bases matching TRBD2. V was pared by 1 base and J by 4 bases, with 4 bases of the junction left unmatched. CDR1 and CDR2 from the germline V gene are MNHNS and SASEGT. The CDR3 has 15 residues. CDR3 region: CASSEVRGGSDTQYF. The DNA for the CDR3 is TGTGCCAGCAGTGAAGTTCGGGGGGGGTCAGATACGCAGTATTTT.

This clonotype was seen a few times. The chain employs TRBV27 and TRBJ2-7; either TRBD1 or TRBD2 may supply D (5 bases each). There are 14 residues in the CDR3. V lost 2 bases, J lost 4 bases, and 12 bases lay in between. Germline V gene data show CDR1 as MNHEY and CDR2 as SMNVEV (reference sequence). As DNA, the CDR3 is TGTGCCAGCAGTTTAGGGGGAAGGATATACGAGCAGTACTTC. It translates to CASSLGGRIYEQYF.

The V gene is TRBV28, the J gene TRBJ1-4; D gene ambiguous. Trimming left V 6 bases short and J 8 bases short, with 19 bases between. The CDR3 runs 15 residues. Germline V gives CDR1 MDHEN, CDR2 SYDVKM. The CDR3 DNA reads TGTGCCAGCAGACCCTCAGCGGAGCTGGAGGAAAAACTGTTTTTT. This gives the protein CASRPSAELEEKLFF.

The chain recombines TRBV19 with TRBJ2-3; no clear D. CDR1 is LNHDA and CDR2 is SQIVND in the germline V gene (reference sequence). Between the trimmed V and J ends, which lost 3 bases and 2 bases, there was a span of 9 bases. This CDR3 comprises 14 residues. The CDR3 is CASSMFPNTDTQYF. As DNA, the CDR3 is TGTGCCAGTAGTATGTTTCCAAACACAGATACGCAGTATTTT.

The chain couples TRBV7-4 to TRBJ1-2, with 7 nucleotides matching TRBD1. Per germline, CDR1 SGHVT and CDR2 SQSDAQ. The CDR3 consists of 15 residues. The trim removed 11 bases at V and 2 bases at J, leaving 14 bases unmatched. The CDR3 DNA reads as TGTGCCCTCACTTCCCCAACAGGGGTAAACTATGGCTACACCTTC. Translating it yields CALTSPTGVNYGYTF.

This sequence joins TRBV14 and TRBJ2-3; D is undetermined. The germline V gene encodes CDR1 SGHDN and CDR2 FVKESK. The CDR3 is 12 residues long. V shed 0 bases and J shed 7 bases, with 5 bases lying between them. The CDR3 DNA follows: TGTGCCAGCAGCCAAGAACCGCATACGCAGTATTTT. Protein: CASSQEPHTQYF. Filled out from reference TRBV14 and TRBJ2-3, the complete variable domain reads EAGVTQFPSHSVIEKGQTVTLRCDPISGHDNLYWYRRVMGKEIKFLLHFVKESKQDESGMPNNRFLAERTGGTYSTLKVQPAELEDSGVYFCASSQEPHTQYFGPGTRLTVL.

Only a few counts were recorded for this clonotype. The chain links TRBV10-3 to TRBJ1-2; D uncertain. With 6 bases removed from V and 2 bases from J, the gap between germline ends came to 4 bases. Germline loops: CDR1 ENHRY, CDR2 SYGVKD. The CDR3 has 11 residues. The CDR3 loop reads CAIRQNYGYTF. The DNA for the CDR3 is TGTGCCATCAGGCAGAACTATGGCTACACCTTC.

The V call is TRBV9, the J call TRBJ1-2, with 9 bases that match TRBD1. The germline V gene has CDR1 SGDLS and CDR2 YYNGEE. This CDR3 region has 19 residues. V lost 3 bases and J lost 5; bases outside the gene matches: 20. CDR3 loop: CASSDTPGTGRRNIYGYTF. The CDR3 bases are TGTGCCAGCAGCGATACTCCGGGGACAGGGCGTCGCAATATATATGGCTACACCTTC.

This clonotype was counted between two and nine times. CDR3: CASSYSGGTSSYEQYF. CDR3 in DNA: TGTGCCAGCAGTTACTCCGGAGGGACGAGCTCCTACGAGCAGTACTTC. V and J are TRBV6-6 and TRBJ2-7, with D possibly TRBD2 on 6 matching bases. Trimming shortened V by 0 bases and J by 0 bases, and 12 bases separated the two germline ends. The CDR3 is 16 residues long. From germline, CDR1 is MNHNY and CDR2 SVGAGI (reference sequence).

The chain combines TRBV28 with TRBJ2-7; TRBD2 might be the D (6 bases). Deletions cut 5 bases from V and 5 bases from J, with 7 bases between. Germline V gene data show CDR1 as MDHEN and CDR2 as SYDVKM. The CDR3 is 11 amino acids. CDR3 loop: CASSRTNEQYF. Written as DNA, the CDR3 is TGTGCCAGCAGTCGGACTAACGAGCAGTACTTC.

This clonotype was seen more than once but under ten times. The chain has TRBV20-1 and TRBJ2-1; 13 nucleotides match TRBD2. The junction had 5 bases not matched to a gene; V was cut back by 2 bases and J by 7 bases. The CDR3 is 15 amino acids. The germline V gene has CDR1 DFQATT and CDR2 SNEGSKA (reference sequence). The CDR3, as DNA: TGCAGTGCTAGACTACTAGCGGGGGGGCCGAATGAGCAGTTCTTC. This gives the protein CSARLLAGGPNEQFF.

V usage is TRBV6-2 or TRBV6-3 and J usage is TRBJ2-7; 10 nucleotides align to TRBD1. Germline lookup yields CDR1 MNHEY and CDR2 SVGEGT. V was pared by 4 bases and J by 4 bases, with 10 bases of the junction left unmatched. CDR3 length: 16 amino acids. The chain's CDR3 is CASSFLPGTGAYEQYF. CDR3 nucleotides: TGTGCCAGCAGTTTCCTACCCGGGACAGGGGCGTACGAGCAGTACTTC.

The count of this clonotype is one. The chain has TRBV9 and TRBJ2-1; 9 bases match TRBD2. The V and J ends lost 4 bases and 10 bases, in that order; junction bases with no gene match: 9. The germline V gene encodes CDR1 SGDLS and CDR2 YYNGEE. The CDR3 covers 14 residues. DNA for the CDR3: TGTGCCAGCAGCAGCGGGCGGGGGGGCGGGGAGCAGTTCTTC. Translating it yields CASSSGRGGGEQFF.

The V call is TRBV7-9, the J call TRBJ1-1; D is undetermined. Germline V gene lookup returns CDR1 SEHNR and CDR2 FQNEAQ (reference sequence). This CDR3 has 12 amino acids. V gave up 3 bases and J gave up 6 bases, with 8 bases separating them. The CDR3 nucleotides read TGTGCCAGCAGCTTGGAGTTGGCTGAAGCTTTCTTT. Protein product: CASSLELAEAFF.

The V call is TRBV10-1, the J call TRBJ2-1; maybe TRBD2 (6 bases). CDR3 size: 15 residues. Germline-derived CDR1 and CDR2 are WNHNN and SYGVQD (reference sequence). Between the trimmed V and J ends, which lost 0 bases and 4 bases, there was a span of 10 bases. CDR3 region: CASSESMRGYNEQFF. In nucleotides, the CDR3 is TGCGCCAGCAGTGAGTCTATGCGGGGATACAATGAGCAGTTCTTC.

This clonotype was seen only a few times. This chain joins TRBV5-1 and TRBJ1-4, with 9 bases lining up with TRBD1. Germline lookup yields CDR1 SGHRS and CDR2 YFSETQ. This CDR3 is built from 15 residues. The trim removed 4 bases at V and 3 bases at J, leaving 4 bases unmatched. CDR3 in amino acids: CASSLQGAPNEKLFF. The CDR3 DNA sequence: TGCGCCAGCAGCCTACAGGGGGCTCCTAATGAAAAACTGTTTTTT.

The chain combines TRBV6-8 with TRBJ2-5; TRBD2 aligns across 8 bases. Looked up from germline, CDR1 is MNHGY and CDR2 is SAAAGT. The CDR3 loop spans 17 amino acids. V gave up 4 bases and J gave up 2 bases; unmatched junction bases: 12. This CDR3 is CASSLSGGPSWQETQYF. The CDR3, as DNA: TGTGCCAGCAGTTTATCGGGGGGGCCCTCTTGGCAAGAGACCCAGTACTTC.

This clonotype was counted many times. V usage is TRBV7-9 and J usage is TRBJ2-7; D is tentatively TRBD1 or TRBD2 (5 bases each). Germline V gives CDR1 SEHNR, CDR2 FQNEAQ (reference sequence). The CDR3 runs to 14 residues. The V and J ends lost 5 bases and 2 bases respectively, with 13 bases between them. The CDR3 DNA follows: TGTGCCAGCAGCCCCGGGACGGCCGCCTACGAGCAGTACTTC. Its protein product is CASSPGTAAYEQYF.

This clonotype was picked up a small number of times. The rearrangement uses TRBV7-6 and TRBJ1-2, with D possibly TRBD1 on 5 matching bases. Germline V gene lookup returns CDR1 SGHVS and CDR2 FNYEAQ. This CDR3 contains 11 residues. Trimming left V 1 base short and J 13 bases short, with 10 bases between. The CDR3 nucleotides read TGTGCCAGCAGCTTAGGGGACGGCGGCACCTTC. Amino acid sequence: CASSLGDGGTF.

Notes on this clonotype: One junction end does not reproduce the germline sequence, and a read error may be involved. The V and J genes are TRBV7-2 and TRBJ2-4; perhaps TRBD1 as D (6 bases). CDR1 SGHTA and CDR2 FQGNSA come from the germline V gene. CDR3 length equals 16 residues. The CDR3 DNA reads as TGTGCCAGCAGCGCCAGACAGGTCTCAGCCAAAAACAGTCAGTACTTC. This codes for CASSARQVSAKNSQYF.

In this sample, this clonotype turned up a few times. The chain couples TRBV6-5 to TRBJ2-3; tentatively, D is TRBD1 (6 bases). From germline, CDR1 is MNHEY and CDR2 SVGAGI. V lost 2 bases to trimming and J lost 0 bases, with 24 bases between them. CDR3 length: 20 residues. The CDR3 loop reads CASSYLRTAAASPSTDTQYF. Here the CDR3 DNA reads TGTGCCAGCAGTTACCTTAGGACAGCGGCAGCATCCCCTAGCACAGATACGCAGTATTTT.

This clonotype was detected only a few times. The chain is built from TRBV7-8 and TRBJ1-4, with TRBD1 matching 8 bases. The length of the CDR3 is 17 residues. Germline values: CDR1 SGHVS, CDR2 FQNEAQ. V shed 6 bases and J 2 bases; nucleotides not matched to a gene: 11. CDR3 coding DNA: TGTGCCAGCAGACCTGAGACAGGGGTTTTCACTAATGAAAAACTGTTTTTT. Translation gives CASRPETGVFTNEKLFF.

This clonotype appeared a few times. CDR3 coding DNA: TGTGCCAGCAGTTCAACCCATGACAGGGCCTGGGGCCAGCCCCAGCATTTT. It codes for CASSSTHDRAWGQPQHF. This chain joins TRBV28 and TRBJ1-5, with TRBD1 identical over 7 bases. Germline assignment: CDR1 MDHEN and CDR2 SYDVKM. V was clipped by 4 bases and J by 7 bases; unmatched bases: 16. The CDR3 is 17 residues long.

CDR3: CASSLGASWADTQYF. The CDR3 nucleotides read TGTGCCAGCAGTCTCGGGGCTAGCTGGGCGGATACGCAGTATTTT. The chain links TRBV28 to TRBJ2-3; D could derive from TRBD1 or TRBD2 (5 bases each). Germline V gene lookup returns CDR1 MDHEN and CDR2 SYDVKM. The CDR3 sequence is 15 residues long. Trimming shortened V by 5 bases and J by 6 bases, and 18 bases separated the two germline ends. The full variable domain, in which reference TRBV28 and TRBJ2-3 provide the parts outside the CDR3, is DVKVTQSSRYLVKRTGEKVFLECVQDMDHENMFWYRQDPGLGLRLIYFSYDVKMKEKGDIPEGYSVSREKKERFSLILESASTNQTSMYLCASSLGASWADTQYFGPGTRLTVL.

The rearrangement uses TRBV28 and TRBJ2-7; tentatively, D is TRBD1 (5 bases). This CDR3 comprises 13 residues. CDR1 and CDR2 from the germline V gene are MDHEN and SYDVKM. The V and J ends lost 5 bases and 0 bases respectively, with 8 bases between them. The CDR3 loop reads CASSPGHSYEQYF. As DNA, the CDR3 is TGTGCCAGCAGTCCCGGACACTCCTACGAGCAGTACTTC.

This clonotype was seen at least ten times. The V call is TRBV5-6, the J call TRBJ2-6; 8 nucleotides agree with TRBD1. The V gene end was trimmed by 4 bases and the J gene end by 1 base; junction bases not matched to a gene: 7. This CDR3 region has 17 residues. The germline V gene has CDR1 SGHDT and CDR2 YYEEEE. CDR3 amino acids: CASSNEWTGSGANVLTF. As DNA, the CDR3 is TGTGCCAGCAGCAACGAATGGACAGGGTCTGGGGCCAACGTCCTGACTTTC.